Shown below are 5 T cell receptor beta chains from a single sample sequenced in a study of cytomegalovirus exposure and HLA in healthy donors. PCR used 60 Vbeta primers and 13 Jbeta primers. TCRdb's copy holds only in-frame clones and misses some; the assay was immunoSEQ multiplex PCR. This sample has some 110,000 clones; around 85% occur once, and the top ten carry roughly 3.7%. Sequencing input: PBMCs. The source of these receptors is a man in his 60s in good health and CMV-seronegative.

The J gene is TRBJ2-7, the V gene TRBV9; 7 bases align to TRBD2. CDR3 length: 15 amino acids. With 3 bases clipped from V and 2 bases from J, the junction kept 8 bases outside the gene matches. CDR1 and CDR2 from the germline V gene are SGDLS and YYNGEE. The DNA for the CDR3 is TGTGCCAGCAGCGCCTTGGGGGGGGAGCCCTACGAGCAGTACTTC. It yields the protein CASSALGGEPYEQYF.

The gene calls are TRBV27 and TRBJ1-1; maybe TRBD1 (6 bases). Trimming cost V 5 bases and J 1 base, with 14 bases left between them. The CDR3 spans 15 residues. Germline assignment: CDR1 MNHEY and CDR2 SMNVEV (reference sequence). CDR3 nucleotides: TGTGCCAGCAGTACCGCCGGGACACCGAACACTGAAGCTTTCTTT. Protein: CASSTAGTPNTEAFF.

The chain couples TRBV5-1 to TRBJ2-3; 9 nucleotides agree with TRBD2. V shed 6 bases and J 3 bases; nucleotides not matched to a gene: 8. The length of the CDR3 is 15 residues. Germline values: CDR1 SGHRS, CDR2 YFSETQ. CDR3 sequence reads: CASTLQRGATDTQYF. The CDR3, as DNA: TGCGCCAGCACCCTTCAGCGGGGGGCGACAGATACGCAGTATTTT.

The CDR3 is CSVWTGGSATNTEAFF. The CDR3 DNA reads TGCAGCGTCTGGACAGGGGGCTCCGCCACGAACACTGAAGCTTTCTTT. The rearrangement uses TRBV29-1 and TRBJ1-1, with 11 bases identical to TRBD1. CDR3 size: 16 residues. The V segment lost 6 bases and the J segment 1 base; nucleotides outside the gene matches: 10. Germline CDR1 is SQVTM and CDR2 is ANQGSEA.

The chain employs TRBV7-9 and TRBJ2-4; D ambiguous. Germline-derived CDR1 and CDR2 are SEHNR and FQNEAQ (reference sequence). Trimming left V 5 bases short and J 8 bases short, with 22 bases between. The CDR3 is 16 residues long. The CDR3 protein is CASSPRPANLLDIQYF. CDR3 DNA sequence: TGTGCCAGCAGCCCCCGGCCGGCGAACCTGCTAGACATTCAGTACTTC.